The sequence of this T cell receptor (beta chain) was determined in a study of T cell responses to AZD1222 COVID-19 vaccine. The study's findings and limits: Baseline serology detected seropositivity in only six AZD1222 recipients. Repertoires were sampled only after the peak T cell response.

This clone was seen only once. The antigen is undetermined. Germline CDR1 ENHRY, CDR2 SYGVKD. The CDR3 extends over 14 amino acids. Deletions cut 6 bases from V and 1 base from J, with 9 bases between. The assay was immunoSEQ multiplex PCR, and TCRdb's table has in-frame clones only and misses some. The sample lists 100,000 to 150,000 clones; 80% to 90% were seen once. This material consisted of peripheral blood, taken on day 0 of AZD1222 vaccination. This TCR came from an adult in good health. This chain links TRBV10-3 with TRBJ2-2, with D possibly TRBD1 on 6 matching bases. The CDR3 bases are TGTGCCATCAGGGGGGCTGTGAACACCGGGGAGCTGTTTTTT. This sequence encodes CAIRGAVNTGELFF.